The clone carrying this TCR beta chain was recorded a few times. Sequence at one end of the junction differs from germline and may be a read error. CDR3 length equals 12 residues. The germline CDR1 and CDR2 sequences are LNHNV and YYDKDF (reference sequence). This record belongs to a study of T cells after yellow fever vaccination. TCRdb used MiXCR to reprocess the 5' RACE reads, holding one entry per CDR3 protein. The sample has approximately 330,000 distinct CDR3 sequences, under 15% seen once. The sample was CD4+ T cells sorted from PBMCs, taken 15 days after the yellow fever booster vaccination. The gene calls are TRBV15 and TRBJ1-2; D remains unclear. The receptor was isolated from a man younger than 30 who received the YFV17D yellow fever vaccine. CDR3 in DNA: TGTGCCACCAGCACAGCTAATTATGGCTACACCTTC. Encoded protein: CATSTANYGYTF.